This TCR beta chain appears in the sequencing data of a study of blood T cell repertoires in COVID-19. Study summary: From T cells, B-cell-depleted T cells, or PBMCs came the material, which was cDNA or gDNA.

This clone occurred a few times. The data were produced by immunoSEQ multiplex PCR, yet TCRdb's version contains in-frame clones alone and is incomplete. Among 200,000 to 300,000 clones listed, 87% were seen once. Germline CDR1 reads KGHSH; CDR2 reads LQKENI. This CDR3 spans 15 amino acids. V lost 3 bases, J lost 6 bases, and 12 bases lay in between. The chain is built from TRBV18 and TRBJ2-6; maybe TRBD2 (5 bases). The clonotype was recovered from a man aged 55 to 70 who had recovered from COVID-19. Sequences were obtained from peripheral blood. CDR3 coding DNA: TGTGCCAGCTCACCTAACTCGGGGAAGGCCAACGTCCTGACTTTC. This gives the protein CASSPNSGKANVLTF.